What follows describes a single TCR beta chain. The sample comes from a study of cytomegalovirus exposure and HLA in healthy donors. With 5 bases removed from V and 7 bases from J, the gap between germline ends came to 14 bases. The CDR3 has 13 residues. The germline V gene encodes CDR1 SGHTA and CDR2 FQGNSA. The study ran its PCR with 60 Vbeta and 13 Jbeta primers. TCRdb's table, derived via immunoSEQ multiplex PCR, lists solely in-frame clones and lacks some. In the table there are about 140,000 clones, around 90% of which are singletons. The sample consisted of PBMCs. The receptor was derived from a middle-aged woman in good health and CMV-seronegative. The genes are TRBV7-2 and TRBJ2-5, with TRBD2 as a possible D gene (6 bases). Written as DNA, the CDR3 is TGTGCCAGCAGCCCGGGGGAGAAAAGGACCCAGTACTTC. Its protein product is CASSPGEKRTQYF.